These 21 T cell receptor beta chains share one sample of origin, sequenced in a study of vaccination and CD4 T cells after COVID-19. Treatment described: roughly ten-day PBMC culture with coronavirus spike peptide pools or control peptides (ViraFEST assay). Their antigens are not known. Cultured CD4+ T-cell DNA underwent Oncomine TCR Beta short-read sequencing. TCRdb called the PCR reads again in MiXCR, with one record for every CDR3 protein. The sample includes about 16,000 distinct CDR3 sequences, roughly 56% of them seen just once. Sequencing input: CD4+ T cells from blood, cultured in vitro. The receptors were sampled from a human donor who had recovered from COVID-19.

V is TRBV15 and J is TRBJ2-7; 7 nucleotides line up with TRBD1. Germline CDR1 is LNHNV and CDR2 is YYDKDF (reference sequence). The J segment lost 1 base and the V segment lost 3 bases, leaving 6 bases of the junction unmatched. The CDR3 is 15 amino acids. CDR3 bases: TGTGCCACCAGCAGGGGGACAGTTACATCCTACGAGCAGTACTTC. Its protein product is CATSRGTVTSYEQYF. The full variable domain, with the rest looked up from reference TRBV15 and TRBJ2-7, is DAMVIQNPRYQVTQFGKPVTLSCSQTLNHNVMYWYQQKSSQAPKLLFHYYDKDFNNEADTPDNFQSRRPNTSFCFLDIRSPGLGDTAMYLCATSRGTVTSYEQYFGPGTRLTVT.

The chain has TRBV7-9 and TRBJ1-1; D is possibly TRBD1 (5 bases). The CDR3 consists of 14 residues. The V end lost 2 bases, the J end lost 4 bases, and 11 bases lay between the germline ends. Germline lookup yields CDR1 SEHNR and CDR2 FQNEAQ (reference sequence). CDR3 loop: CASSLNQGGTEAFF. CDR3 DNA: TGTGCCAGCAGCTTAAACCAGGGAGGCACTGAAGCTTTCTTT.

The V and J genes are TRBV6-5 and TRBJ2-6, with D perhaps matching TRBD1 or TRBD2 (5 bases each). From germline, CDR1 is MNHEY and CDR2 SVGAGI. Between the trimmed V and J ends, which lost 4 bases and 0 bases, there was a span of 13 bases. This CDR3 comprises 17 residues. The CDR3 DNA sequence: TGTGCCAGCAGTTGGGACGGATTAACCTCTGGGGCCAACGTCCTGACTTTC. It specifies CASSWDGLTSGANVLTF.

This chain connects TRBV6-2 or TRBV6-3 to TRBJ1-5; D is uncertain. V lost 2 bases and J lost 7, with 6 bases in between. Germline lookup yields CDR1 MNHEY and CDR2 SVGEGT. The CDR3 totals 12 residues. As DNA, the CDR3 is TGTGCCAGCAGTTACCGGGCCCAGCCCCAGCATTTT. This gives the protein CASSYRAQPQHF.

The rearrangement joins TRBV11-3 to TRBJ2-1; 11 nucleotides match TRBD2. The CDR3 runs to 14 residues. The V gene's germline CDR1 is SGHNT and CDR2 YENEEA. With 5 bases clipped from V and 7 bases from J, the junction kept 4 bases outside the gene matches. CDR3 region: CASSPRTSGNEQFF. In nucleotides, the CDR3 is TGTGCCAGCAGCCCAAGGACTAGCGGGAATGAGCAGTTCTTC.

This clonotype appeared once. The chain recombines TRBV20-1 with TRBJ2-7, with D uncertain. From germline, CDR1 is DFQATT and CDR2 SNEGSKA (reference sequence). This CDR3 region has 14 residues. The V and J ends lost 3 bases and 3 bases respectively, with 15 bases between them. Here the CDR3 reads CSARPKYLNYEQYF. CDR3 nucleotide sequence: TGCAGTGCTAGGCCTAAATACCTAAACTACGAGCAGTACTTC.

This clonotype appeared a few times. CDR3 sequence: CASSPPAPSVPTYNEQFF. In nucleotides, the CDR3 is TGTGCCAGCAGTCCCCCAGCCCCGTCCGTTCCCACCTACAATGAGCAGTTCTTC. The rearrangement joins TRBV27 to TRBJ2-1; D ambiguous. Germline V gene data show CDR1 as MNHEY and CDR2 as SMNVEV (reference sequence). Trimming took 5 bases from V and 2 from J, leaving 22 bases between them. The CDR3 is 18 amino acids.

This clonotype was found a few times. The chain is built from TRBV15 and TRBJ2-7; possibly TRBD2 for D (6 bases). With 4 bases removed from V and 3 bases from J, the gap between germline ends came to 25 bases. The CDR3 extends over 18 amino acids. Looked up from germline, CDR1 is LNHNV and CDR2 is YYDKDF (reference sequence). CDR3 bases: TGTGCCACCAGCACGACCATGCTAGCGAAGGCATCCGTCTACGAGCAGTACTTC. This gives the protein CATSTTMLAKASVYEQYF.

The V gene is TRBV11-3, the J gene TRBJ2-3; a weak D match, TRBD2 (6 bases). The CDR3 is made up of 15 amino acids. Trimming shortened V by 3 bases and J by 4 bases, and 14 bases separated the two germline ends. CDR1 and CDR2 (germline): SGHNT, YENEEA. Here the CDR3 reads CASSFTTAGPDTQYF. The CDR3 region has the DNA TGTGCCAGCAGCTTCACTACCGCGGGGCCAGATACGCAGTATTTT.

The chain joins TRBV20-1 to TRBJ2-1; 8 bases line up with TRBD2. The J segment lost 0 bases and the V segment lost 3 bases, leaving 7 bases of the junction unmatched. The CDR3 is 16 amino acids. Germline V lookup: CDR1 DFQATT, CDR2 SNEGSKA (reference sequence). CDR3 DNA: TGCAGTGCTAGTCCTTCCCGGGGGGGCTCCTACAATGAGCAGTTCTTC. Its protein is CSASPSRGGSYNEQFF.

The V and J genes are TRBV21-1 and TRBJ2-7. TRBV21-1 is assigned pseudogene status. The CDR3 has 10 residues. CDR3 amino acids: CASTPYEQYF. The DNA for the CDR3 is TGTGCCAGCACCCCCTACGAGCAGTACTTC.

The J gene is TRBJ2-1, the V gene TRBV20-1; 7 nucleotides align to TRBD1. The CDR3 totals 16 residues. J lost 0 bases, V lost 3 bases, and 8 bases had no gene match. Germline values: CDR1 DFQATT, CDR2 SNEGSKA (reference sequence). The CDR3 here is CSASPGTASSYNEQFF. The CDR3 DNA reads as TGCAGTGCTAGTCCCGGGACAGCATCCTCCTACAATGAGCAGTTCTTC.

The V and J genes are TRBV7-8 and TRBJ2-3, with TRBD2 matching 9 bases. Germline CDR1 is SGHVS and CDR2 is FQNEAQ. The CDR3 is 16 amino acids. V lost 4 bases, J lost 1 base, and 6 bases stayed unmatched. CDR3 DNA: TGTGCCAGCAGCTACCTAGCGGGGAGGGGCACAGATACGCAGTATTTT. Protein: CASSYLAGRGTDTQYF.

Notes on this clonotype: Because it lacks the conserved phenylalanine or tryptophan at the end, this CDR3 is likely a read error. This chain connects TRBV20-1 to TRBJ2-5; TRBD2 matches 9 bases. V was pared by 3 bases and J by 1 base, with 0 bases of the junction left unmatched. In germline, CDR1 is DFQATT, CDR2 SNEGSKA (reference sequence). The CDR3 covers 13 residues. The CDR3 here is CSARTSGQETQYL. The DNA for the CDR3 is TGCAGTGCTAGGACTAGCGGCCAAGAGACCCAGTACCTC.

The genes are TRBV7-8 and TRBJ1-2; TRBD1 might be the D (5 bases). Deletions cut 1 base from V and 4 bases from J, with 16 bases between. The CDR3 has 16 residues. Per the germline V gene, CDR1 is SGHVS and CDR2 is FQNEAQ. CDR3 in amino acids: CASSLGGRAGRYGYTF. The CDR3 nucleotides are TGTGCCAGCAGCTTAGGGGGTCGGGCAGGGCGCTATGGCTACACCTTC.

This chain links TRBV7-3 with TRBJ1-2, with D tentatively TRBD1 (5 bases). Germline V gene sequence: CDR1 SGHTA, CDR2 FQGTGA. V was shortened by 5 bases and J by 10 bases, with 17 bases between the two germline ends. The CDR3 totals 13 residues. DNA of the CDR3: TGTGCCAGCAGCACCCAACAAGGGGTTGCCTACACCTTC. The encoded protein is CASSTQQGVAYTF.

The rearrangement joins TRBV5-1 to TRBJ1-1; D perhaps matches TRBD1 (5 bases). Germline V gives CDR1 SGHRS, CDR2 YFSETQ. The length of the CDR3 is 13 residues. Trimming took off 6 bases at V and 3 bases at J, with 12 bases between the two ends. The CDR3 sequence: CASKQGTDTEAFF. CDR3 coding DNA: TGCGCCAGCAAGCAGGGAACCGACACTGAAGCTTTCTTT.

This clonotype was observed a handful of times. The V gene is TRBV20-1, the J gene TRBJ1-2; the D gene is possibly TRBD1 (6 bases). The germline V and J ends were trimmed by 6 bases and 8 bases, with 10 bases remaining between them. Germline V CDR1 and CDR2: DFQATT, SNEGSKA (reference sequence). This CDR3 is built from 10 residues. CDR3 region: CSARTGGYTF. The CDR3 DNA reads TGCAGTGCACGAACAGGGGGCTACACCTTC.

This clonotype has just one count. V and J are TRBV2 and TRBJ1-3; D unresolved. Trimming stripped 2 bases from V and 9 bases from J, with 11 bases between. Germline V gene sequence: CDR1 SNHLY, CDR2 FYNNEI. The CDR3 is 13 residues long. In DNA form, the CDR3 reads TGTGCCAGCAGTGAAAGGGATAAGGTCACCATATATTTT. Its translation is CASSERDKVTIYF.

V usage is TRBV11-1 and J usage is TRBJ2-3; D possibly uses TRBD1 or TRBD2 (6 bases each). Trimming stripped 8 bases from V and 0 bases from J, with 15 bases between. The CDR3 length is 15 residues. Germline values: CDR1 SGHAT, CDR2 FQDESV (reference sequence). The CDR3, as DNA: TGTGCCAGCGCAAGGGGGGCTGGGAGCACAGATACGCAGTATTTT. Translation: CASARGAGSTDTQYF.

This chain joins TRBV5-1 and TRBJ2-7; D uncertain. V lost 0 bases and J lost 5, with 6 bases in between. The V gene's germline CDR1 is SGHRS and CDR2 YFSETQ. This CDR3 spans 12 amino acids. Here the CDR3 DNA reads TGCGCCAGCAGCTTGGTGAGGCACGAGCAGTACTTC. Translating it yields CASSLVRHEQYF.